One T cell receptor beta chain is described in this entry. What it recognizes is unknown. This sample is part of a study of identical twins. Regarding the study as a whole: Excess twin sharing in beta out-of-frame sequences was weaker.

Per germline, CDR1 SGHDT and CDR2 YYEEEE. This CDR3 has 15 amino acids. The ends were cut back, 3 bases at V and 3 bases at J, with 15 bases in the middle. TCRdb passed the 5' RACE reads through MiXCR, listing each CDR3 protein once. The sample yields over 500,000 distinct CDR3 sequences, approximately 22% seen once. The data were also submitted as part of a second study, on T cells expressing NK-cell markers. As reported in that work: One of the eight sequenced donors was seronegative, whereas the other seven were HCMV-seropositive. An anti-gamma-delta TCR antibody was added in several experiments. It restricted sorting to alpha-beta TCR-expressing T cells.

Input material: CD4+ T cells sorted from blood. This clonotype was sampled from a woman between 18 and 29 years old in good health. The chain employs TRBV5-6 and TRBJ1-1; a weak D match, TRBD1 (5 bases). The CDR3 DNA follows: TGTGCCAGCAGCTGGAGGGGCAGGGACGACACTGAAGCTTTCTTT. The encoded protein is CASSWRGRDDTEAFF.